This T cell receptor beta chain derives from a study of blood T cell repertoires in COVID-19. Turning to the study itself: The origin of the acute and convalescent COVID-19 samples was the United States, Italy and Spain.

The protocol was immunoSEQ multiplex PCR, while the TCRdb copy is restricted to in-frame clones and leaves out a portion. The data hold some 380,000 clones, with 88% observed a single time. Enrolled through a virtual design, the participants were between 18 and 89 years of age and came from 24 US areas. The CDR3 has 14 amino acids. The trim removed 0 bases at V and 8 bases at J, leaving 4 bases unmatched. CDR1 is SGHNT and CDR2 is YYREEE in the germline V gene (reference sequence). Sequencing was performed on PBMCs or T cells enriched from blood (not recorded which). The sequence derives from a woman aged 40-49 years with acute COVID-19. V and J are TRBV5-4 and TRBJ1-4, with 7 nucleotides matching TRBD1. The CDR3 sequence is CASSLEGAREKLFF. CDR3 in DNA: TGTGCCAGCAGCTTGGAGGGGGCAAGGGAAAAACTGTTTTTT.